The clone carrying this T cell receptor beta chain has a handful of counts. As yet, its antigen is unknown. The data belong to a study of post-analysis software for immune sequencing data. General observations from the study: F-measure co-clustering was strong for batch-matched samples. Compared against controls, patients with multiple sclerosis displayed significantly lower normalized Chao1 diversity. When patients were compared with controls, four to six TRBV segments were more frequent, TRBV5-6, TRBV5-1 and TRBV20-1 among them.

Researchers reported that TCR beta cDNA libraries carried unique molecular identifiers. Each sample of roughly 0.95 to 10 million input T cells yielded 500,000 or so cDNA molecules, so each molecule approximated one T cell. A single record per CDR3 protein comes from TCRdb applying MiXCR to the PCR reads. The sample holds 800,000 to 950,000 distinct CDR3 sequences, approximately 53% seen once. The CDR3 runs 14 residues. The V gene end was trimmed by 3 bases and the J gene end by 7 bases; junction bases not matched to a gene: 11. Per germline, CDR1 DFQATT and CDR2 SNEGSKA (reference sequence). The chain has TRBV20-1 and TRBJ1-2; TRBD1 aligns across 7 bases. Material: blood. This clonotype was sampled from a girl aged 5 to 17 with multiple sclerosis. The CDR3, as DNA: TGCAGTGCTAGGGGGGACAGCCATAGGGGTGGCTACACCTTC. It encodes CSARGDSHRGGYTF.